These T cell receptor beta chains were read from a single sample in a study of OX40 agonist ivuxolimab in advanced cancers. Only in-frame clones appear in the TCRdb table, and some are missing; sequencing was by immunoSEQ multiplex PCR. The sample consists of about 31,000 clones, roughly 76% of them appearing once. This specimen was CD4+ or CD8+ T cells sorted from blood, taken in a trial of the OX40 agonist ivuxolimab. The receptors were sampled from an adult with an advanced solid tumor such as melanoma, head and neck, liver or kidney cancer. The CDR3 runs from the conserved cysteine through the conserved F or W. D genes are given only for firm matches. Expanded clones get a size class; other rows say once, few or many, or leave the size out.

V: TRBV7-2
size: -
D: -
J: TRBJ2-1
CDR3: CASARGLAGNNEQFF
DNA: TGTGCCAGCGCCAGGGGGCTAGCGGGAAACAATGAGCAGTTCTTC

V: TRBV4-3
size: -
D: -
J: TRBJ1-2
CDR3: CASSQGPGFGYTF
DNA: TGCGCCAGCAGCCAAGGCCCCGGTTTTGGCTACACCTTC

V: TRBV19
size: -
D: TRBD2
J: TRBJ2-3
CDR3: CASSLRGGSTDTQYF
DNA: TGTGCCAGTAGTTTGCGCGGGGGGAGCACAGATACGCAGTATTTT

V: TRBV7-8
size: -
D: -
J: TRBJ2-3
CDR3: CASSPVEASDTQYF
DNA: TGTGCCAGCAGCCCCGTGGAGGCTTCAGATACGCAGTATTTT

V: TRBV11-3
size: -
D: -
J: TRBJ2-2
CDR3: CASSPGQMNTGELFF
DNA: TGTGCCAGCAGCCCCGGACAGATGAACACCGGGGAGCTGTTTTTT

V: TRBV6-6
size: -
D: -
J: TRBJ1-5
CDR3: CASSRGVGGNQPQHF
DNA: TGTGCCAGCAGCCGGGGAGTGGGTGGGAATCAGCCCCAGCATTTT

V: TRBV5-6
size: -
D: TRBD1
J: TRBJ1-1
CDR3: CASSWTGASPREAFF
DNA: TGTGCCAGCAGCTGGACAGGCGCTTCGCCCCGTGAAGCTTTCTTT

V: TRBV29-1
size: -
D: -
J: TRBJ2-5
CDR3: CSVSGLETQYF
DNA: TGCAGCGTTTCCGGTCTGGAGACCCAGTACTTC

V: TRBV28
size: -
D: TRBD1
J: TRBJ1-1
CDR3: CASSLGSQGEAFF
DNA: TGTGCCAGCAGTTTGGGATCACAGGGGGAAGCTTTCTTT

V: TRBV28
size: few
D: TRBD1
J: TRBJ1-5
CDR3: CASRPQGVWYQPQHF
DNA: TGTGCCAGCAGACCGCAGGGGGTCTGGTATCAGCCCCAGCATTTT

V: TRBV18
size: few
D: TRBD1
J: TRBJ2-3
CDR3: CASSPRTGSDTQYF
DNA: TGTGCCAGCTCACCCAGGACAGGGTCAGATACGCAGTATTTT

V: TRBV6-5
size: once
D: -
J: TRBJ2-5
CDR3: CASSGGHLQETQYF
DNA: TGTGCCAGCAGTGGCGGACACCTCCAAGAGACCCAGTACTTC

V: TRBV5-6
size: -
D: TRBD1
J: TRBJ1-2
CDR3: CASSRGRGVGGYTF
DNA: TGTGCCAGCAGCAGGGGGCGAGGAGTGGGAGGCTACACCTTC

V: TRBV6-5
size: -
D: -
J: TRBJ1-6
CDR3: CASSRGTVNNSPLHF
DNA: TGTGCCAGCAGCCGAGGGACCGTCAATAATTCACCCCTCCACTTT

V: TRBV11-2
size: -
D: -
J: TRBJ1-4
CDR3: CASSLGTGTNEKLFF
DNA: TGTGCCAGCAGCTTAGGGACGGGCACTAATGAAAAACTGTTTTTT

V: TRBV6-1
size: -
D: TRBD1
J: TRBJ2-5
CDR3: CASGFGRGSQETQYF
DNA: TGTGCCAGCGGGTTCGGCAGGGGGTCCCAAGAAACCCAGTACTTC

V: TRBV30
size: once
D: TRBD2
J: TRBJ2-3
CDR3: CAWGAGITDTQYF
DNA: TGTGCCTGGGGAGCGGGGATCACAGATACGCAGTATTTT

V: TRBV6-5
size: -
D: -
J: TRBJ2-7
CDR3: CASSQDRLSSYEQYF
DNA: TGTGCCAGCAGCCAAGACAGACTCAGCTCCTACGAGCAGTACTTC

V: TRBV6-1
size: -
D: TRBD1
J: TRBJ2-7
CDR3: CASRIQGYLYEQYF
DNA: TGTGCCAGCAGGATACAGGGGTATCTCTACGAGCAGTACTTC

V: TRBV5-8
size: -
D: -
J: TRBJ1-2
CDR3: CASSLSLYGYTF
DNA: TGTGCCAGCAGCTTGAGCCTATATGGCTACACCTTC

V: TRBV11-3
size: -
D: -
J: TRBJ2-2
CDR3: CASSLNRNTGELFF
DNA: TGTGCCAGCAGCTTAAACAGGAACACCGGGGAGCTGTTTTTT

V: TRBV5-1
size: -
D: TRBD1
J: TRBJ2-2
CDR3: CASSPTGVGTGELFF
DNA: TGCGCCAGCAGCCCGACAGGGGTAGGCACCGGGGAGCTGTTTTTT

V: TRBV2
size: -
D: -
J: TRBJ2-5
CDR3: CASSAGGGETQYF
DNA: TGTGCCAGCAGCGCAGGGGGAGGAGAGACCCAGTACTTC

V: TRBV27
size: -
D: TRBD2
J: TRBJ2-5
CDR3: CASSPRGLAGVETQYF
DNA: TGTGCCAGCAGTCCCAGGGGACTAGCGGGGGTTGAGACCCAGTACTTC

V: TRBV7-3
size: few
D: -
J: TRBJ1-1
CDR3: CASSSKASYGNTEAFF
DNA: TGTGCCAGCAGCTCCAAGGCCTCCTACGGGAACACTGAAGCTTTCTTT

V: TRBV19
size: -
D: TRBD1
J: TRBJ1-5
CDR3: CASAPGQGGNQPQHF
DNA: TGTGCCAGTGCTCCGGGACAGGGTGGCAATCAGCCCCAGCATTTT

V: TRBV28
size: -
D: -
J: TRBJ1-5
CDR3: CASSLFRTYQPQHF
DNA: TGTGCCAGCAGTTTATTTCGGACCTATCAGCCCCAGCATTTT

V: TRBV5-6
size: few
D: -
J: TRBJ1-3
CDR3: CASSLKSPTRNTIYF
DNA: TGTGCCAGCAGCTTGAAGTCCCCCACAAGGAACACCATATATTTT

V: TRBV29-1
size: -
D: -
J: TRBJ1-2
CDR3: CSVEDPGGRYGYTF
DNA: TGCAGCGTTGAAGATCCGGGGGGCCGCTATGGCTACACCTTC